The rows below give T cell receptor beta chains drawn from one sample of a study of blood T cell repertoires in COVID-19. Clones were sequenced by immunoSEQ multiplex PCR, and TCRdb holds only the in-frame ones, with some missing. In the table there are under 45,000 clones, approximately 80% of which are singletons. Sequencing was carried out using peripheral blood. Source of these receptors: an elderly man with acute or convalescent COVID-19. Each CDR3 is given with its conserved first and last residue. D genes are given only for firm matches. Not all rows give a size; the values are once, few, many and, for expanded clones, a class.

d_call,v_call,clone_size,j_call,cdr3_aa,cdr3_nt
TRBD2,TRBV19,-,TRBJ2-1,CASSMREGYNEQFF,TGTGCCAGTAGTATGCGGGAGGGATACAATGAGCAGTTCTTC
-,TRBV6-6,-,TRBJ2-5,CASSYSSRGQETQYF,TGTGCCAGCAGTTACTCGTCCAGGGGCCAAGAGACCCAGTACTTC
TRBD1,TRBV19,-,TRBJ1-2,CASSKTGDSNYGYTF,TGTGCCAGTAGTAAGACAGGGGACTCTAACTATGGCTACACCTTC
TRBD2,TRBV2,-,TRBJ2-3,CASSLTSGRADTQYF,TGTGCCAGCAGTCTGACTAGCGGGAGGGCAGATACGCAGTATTTT
-,TRBV6-2/TRBV6-3,-,TRBJ1-5,CASSYSVQEPYGNQPQHF,TGTGCCAGCAGTTATAGCGTGCAAGAACCCTACGGCAATCAGCCCCAGCATTTT
-,TRBV30,-,TRBJ1-5,CAWSARHGGNQPQHF,TGTGCCTGGAGTGCCCGGCACGGGGGCAATCAGCCCCAGCATTTT
TRBD2,TRBV27,-,TRBJ2-3,CASSLYPQTSGGTDTQYF,TGTGCCAGCAGTTTATACCCCCAGACTAGCGGTGGCACAGATACGCAGTATTTT
TRBD2,TRBV10-3,-,TRBJ2-1,CAISSGTSHNEQFF,TGTGCCATCTCATCCGGGACTAGCCACAATGAGCAGTTCTTC
-,TRBV2,few,TRBJ1-1,CASSAQPMNTEAFF,TGTGCCAGCAGCGCACAGCCCATGAACACTGAAGCTTTCTTT
-,TRBV5-1,-,TRBJ1-5,CASSLDPRDQPQHF,TGCGCCAGCAGCTTGGACCCGAGGGATCAGCCCCAGCATTTT
TRBD2,TRBV5-4,few,TRBJ2-5,CASSATGLALYQETQYF,TGTGCCAGCAGCGCAACTGGACTAGCCCTGTACCAAGAGACCCAGTACTTC
-,TRBV5-4,-,TRBJ2-6,CASSLERSGANVLTF,TGTGCCAGCAGCTTGGAGCGCTCTGGGGCCAACGTCCTGACTTTC
-,TRBV24-1,-,TRBJ1-2,CATSDGIKGVTF,TGTGCCACCAGTGACGGGATTAAGGGGGTAACCTTC
TRBD2,TRBV4-3,-,TRBJ2-7,CASSQDRSGRFEQYF,TGCGCCAGCAGCCAAGATCGTAGCGGGAGATTCGAGCAGTACTTC
-,TRBV4-1,-,TRBJ2-7,CASSQQTGGVYEQYF,TGCGCCAGCAGCCAACAAACGGGGGGCGTCTACGAGCAGTACTTC
-,TRBV9,-,TRBJ2-1,CASSPHPLESNEQFF,TGTGCCAGCAGCCCCCACCCCCTAGAGTCCAATGAGCAGTTCTTC
TRBD1,TRBV29-1,-,TRBJ2-7,CSAGTGEYEQYF,TGCAGCGCCGGGACAGGGGAATACGAGCAGTACTTC
TRBD1,TRBV7-6,-,TRBJ2-2,CASSLRGTGGATNTGELFF,TGTGCCAGCAGCTTACGAGGGACAGGGGGTGCTACGAACACCGGGGAGCTGTTTTTT
TRBD2,TRBV6-1,few,TRBJ2-1,CASSVAGTSGRTNEQFF,TGTGCCAGCAGTGTAGCCGGGACTAGCGGGAGAACCAATGAGCAGTTCTTC
TRBD2,TRBV28,-,TRBJ2-7,CASGSRGVWDEQYF,TGTGCCAGCGGATCCCGGGGGGTCTGGGACGAGCAGTACTTC
-,TRBV29-1,-,TRBJ1-2,CSVLPAGNYGYTF,TGCAGCGTCTTGCCGGCAGGTAACTATGGCTACACCTTC
-,TRBV6-4,once,TRBJ2-7,CASSEGQGSYEQYF,TGTGCCAGCAGTGAAGGGCAGGGGTCCTACGAGCAGTACTTC
TRBD2,TRBV7-2,-,TRBJ2-2,CASSLRPSGGSLAGELFF,TGTGCCAGCAGCTTACGCCCTAGCGGGGGCTCCTTGGCCGGGGAGCTGTTTTTT
TRBD2,TRBV13,-,TRBJ2-7,CASSLISSGRVSYEQYF,TGTGCCAGCAGCTTAATCAGCAGCGGGAGGGTTTCCTACGAGCAGTACTTC
TRBD2,TRBV3-1/TRBV3-2,-,TRBJ2-5,CASSRTPGLRIETQYF,TGTGCCAGCAGCCGAACACCGGGACTAAGGATAGAGACCCAGTACTTC
-,TRBV14,-,TRBJ2-5,CASSQGGETQYF,TGTGCCAGCAGCCAAGGAGGGGAGACCCAGTACTTC
-,TRBV10-3,-,TRBJ2-7,CAISATGYEQYF,TGTGCCATCAGTGCTACAGGCTACGAGCAGTACTTC
TRBD2,TRBV7-8,-,TRBJ2-1,CASSGTSGGALHEQFF,TGTGCCAGCAGCGGTACTAGCGGGGGGGCTCTGCATGAGCAGTTCTTC
-,TRBV4-1,-,TRBJ2-2,CASSLGQPNTGELFF,TGCGCCAGCAGCCTGGGACAACCCAACACCGGGGAGCTGTTTTTT